This T cell receptor (beta chain) came from a study of T cells after yellow fever vaccination. Notes on the study in general: From the bulk population, abundant clonotypes could contaminate and appear within FACS-sorted repertoires. It was a weaker secondary response, yet one that peaked faster, at day 5 versus 15. Overlap between CD4 and CD8 compartments was detected for a small share of clonotypes.

A process of 5'RACE template switching, which added a universal primer site and UMIs, was used to make TCR cDNA. A single record per CDR3 protein comes from TCRdb applying MiXCR to the 5' RACE reads. The sample shows fewer than 400,000 distinct CDR3 sequences, approximately 11% of them seen only once. A remark on this clonotype: What it binds is not known.

V dropped 1 base and J dropped 5 bases, with 15 bases sitting between them. This CDR3 is 15 amino acids long. The V gene is TRBV12-3 or TRBV12-4, the J gene TRBJ2-7; D ambiguous. The receptor was derived from a man between 18 and 29 years old who received the YFV17D yellow fever vaccine. The material sequenced was CD4+ T cells sorted from PBMCs, taken 45 days after the yellow fever booster vaccination. CDR3 in amino acids: CASSLEAGFFDEQYF. The CDR3 bases are TGTGCCAGCAGTTTAGAGGCAGGATTTTTCGACGAGCAGTACTTC.